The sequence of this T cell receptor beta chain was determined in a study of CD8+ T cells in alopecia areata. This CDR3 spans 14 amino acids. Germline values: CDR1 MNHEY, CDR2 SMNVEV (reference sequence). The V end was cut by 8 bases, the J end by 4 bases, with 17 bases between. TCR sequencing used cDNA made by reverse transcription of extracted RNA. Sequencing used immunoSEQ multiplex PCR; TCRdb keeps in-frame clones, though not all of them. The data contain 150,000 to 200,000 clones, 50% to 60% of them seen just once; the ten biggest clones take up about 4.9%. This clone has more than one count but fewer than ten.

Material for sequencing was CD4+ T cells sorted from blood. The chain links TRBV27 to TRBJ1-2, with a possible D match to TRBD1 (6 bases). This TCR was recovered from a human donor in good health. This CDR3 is CASGTLGGAYGYTF. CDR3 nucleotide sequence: TGTGCCAGCGGAACCTTGGGGGGGGCCTATGGCTACACCTTC.